The 5 T cell receptor beta chains below come from one sample, sequenced in a study of early T cells in non-severe SARS-CoV-2 infection. Using its own MiXCR run on the 5' RACE reads, TCRdb lists one record per CDR3 protein. The sample lists 53,000 or so distinct CDR3 sequences, 10% to 15% occurring once. This material consisted of whole blood, taken at baseline. All receptors derive from an adult who was a healthcare worker with PCR-confirmed SARS-CoV-2 infection or an uninfected control (not recorded which).

This clonotype was seen more than once but under ten times. The V call is TRBV6-5, the J call TRBJ2-5, with 10 nucleotides matching TRBD2. The germline gives CDR1 MNHEY, CDR2 SVGAGI. V lost 5 bases, J lost 1 base, and 13 bases stayed unmatched. This CDR3 has 18 amino acids. The CDR3 region has the DNA TGTGCCAGCAGTGCTTCTGTTAGCGGGAGGTTGAGCCAAGAGACCCAGTACTTC. Translating it yields CASSASVSGRLSQETQYF.

This clonotype has at least ten counts. This rearrangement joins TRBV28 to TRBJ1-1; no reliable D call. Germline V gives CDR1 MDHEN, CDR2 SYDVKM. Trimming shortened V by 3 bases and J by 1 base, and 12 bases separated the two germline ends. The CDR3 contains 15 residues. The CDR3 nucleotides are TGTGCCAGCAGTTTCAGTTGGGCCGGGAACACTGAAGCTTTCTTT. Translated: CASSFSWAGNTEAFF.

The chain has TRBV3-1 and TRBJ2-1, with D hard to call. The CDR3 is 12 amino acids. V was shortened by 3 bases and J by 8 bases, with 8 bases between the two germline ends. CDR1 is LGHDT and CDR2 is YNNKEL in the germline V gene (reference sequence). CDR3 bases: TGTGCCAGCAGCCAGTTAGGCCATGAGCAGTTCTTC. Protein: CASSQLGHEQFF.

The chain is built from TRBV14 and TRBJ2-1, with a weak D call TRBD2 (5 bases). Between the trimmed V and J ends, which lost 1 base and 4 bases, there was a span of 11 bases. The CDR3 sequence is 15 residues long. CDR1 SGHDN and CDR2 FVKESK come from the germline V gene. CDR3 region: CASSQVAGSYNEQFF. Here the CDR3 DNA reads TGTGCCAGCAGCCAAGTGGCGGGTAGTTACAATGAGCAGTTCTTC. The whole variable domain, filled in from reference TRBV14 and TRBJ2-1, reads EAGVTQFPSHSVIEKGQTVTLRCDPISGHDNLYWYRRVMGKEIKFLLHFVKESKQDESGMPNNRFLAERTGGTYSTLKVQPAELEDSGVYFCASSQVAGSYNEQFFGPGTRLTVL.

This clonotype was counted ten times or more. The gene calls are TRBV7-9 and TRBJ2-5; D might be TRBD2 (7 bases). The germline gives CDR1 SEHNR, CDR2 FQNEAQ (reference sequence). V was cut by 2 bases and J by 1 base, with 11 bases left in between. CDR3 length: 15 residues. The CDR3 reads CASSLSRGPQETQYF. As DNA, the CDR3 is TGTGCCAGCAGCTTATCGCGGGGGCCCCAAGAGACCCAGTACTTC. Full variable domain (outside the CDR3, taken from reference TRBV7-9 and TRBJ2-5): DTGVSQNPRHKITKRGQNVTFRCDPISEHNRLYWYRQTLGQGPEFLTYFQNEAQLEKSRLLSDRFSAERPKGSFSTLEIQRTEQGDSAMYLCASSLSRGPQETQYFGPGTRLLVL.